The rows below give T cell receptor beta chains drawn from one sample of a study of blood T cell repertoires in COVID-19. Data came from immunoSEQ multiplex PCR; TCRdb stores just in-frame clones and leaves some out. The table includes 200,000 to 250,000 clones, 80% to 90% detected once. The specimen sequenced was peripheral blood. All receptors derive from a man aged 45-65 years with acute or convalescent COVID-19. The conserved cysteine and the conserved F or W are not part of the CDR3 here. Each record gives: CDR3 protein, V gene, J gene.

CDR3aa: ASSQAGGRGYRTIY
v_gene: TRBV4-1
j_gene: TRBJ1-3

CDR3aa: ASSRPGTGKPPLH
v_gene: TRBV7-2
j_gene: TRBJ1-6

CDR3aa: ATSDKETQY
v_gene: TRBV24-1
j_gene: TRBJ2-5

CDR3aa: ASSHGGASKNIQY
v_gene: TRBV14
j_gene: TRBJ2-4

CDR3aa: ATSRAPQGFHEQF
v_gene: TRBV15
j_gene: TRBJ2-1

CDR3aa: ASTFGTGAYEQY
v_gene: TRBV7-2
j_gene: TRBJ2-7

CDR3aa: ASSSAGGAVQY
v_gene: TRBV12-3/TRBV12-4
j_gene: TRBJ2-4

CDR3aa: ASSLVQGGAGELF
v_gene: TRBV7-9
j_gene: TRBJ2-2

CDR3aa: AISDGSSSYNEQF
v_gene: TRBV10-3
j_gene: TRBJ2-1

CDR3aa: ASSLDTYNEQF
v_gene: TRBV7-2
j_gene: TRBJ2-1

CDR3aa: AISEGTGSNGYT
v_gene: TRBV10-3
j_gene: TRBJ1-2

CDR3aa: ASSSDRGLARGNQPQH
v_gene: TRBV7-9
j_gene: TRBJ1-5

CDR3aa: ASSYDLAGGLEETQY
v_gene: TRBV6-2/TRBV6-3
j_gene: TRBJ2-5

CDR3aa: ASEVTGLNGGYT
v_gene: TRBV30
j_gene: TRBJ1-2

CDR3aa: AISPVTSGGRNEQF
v_gene: TRBV10-3
j_gene: TRBJ2-1